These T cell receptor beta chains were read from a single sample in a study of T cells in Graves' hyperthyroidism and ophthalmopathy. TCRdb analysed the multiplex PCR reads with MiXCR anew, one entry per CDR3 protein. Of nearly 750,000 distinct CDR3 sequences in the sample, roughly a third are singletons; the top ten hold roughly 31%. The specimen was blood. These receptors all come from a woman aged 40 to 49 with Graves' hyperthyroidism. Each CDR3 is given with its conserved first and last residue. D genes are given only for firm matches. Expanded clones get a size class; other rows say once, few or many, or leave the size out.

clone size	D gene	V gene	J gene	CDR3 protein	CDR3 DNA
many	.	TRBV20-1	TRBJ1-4	CSASYRGKLFF	TGCAGTGCTAGCTATCGGGGGAAACTGTTTTTT
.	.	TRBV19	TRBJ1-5	CASSADEYYIWSNQPQHF	TGTGCCAGTAGCGCGGACGAGTATTATATATGGAGCAATCAGCCCCAGCATTTT
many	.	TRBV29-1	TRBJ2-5	CSVEEGGWSGQPTLTQYF	TGCAGCGTTGAAGAAGGGGGATGGTCGGGGCAGCCCACGTTGACCCAGTACTTC
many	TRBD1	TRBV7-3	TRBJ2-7	CASRDGTGNVHEQYF	TGTGCCAGCAGGGACGGGACAGGGAACGTCCACGAGCAGTACTTC
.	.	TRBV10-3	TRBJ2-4	CATRLLNIQYF	TGTGCCACCCGACTTCTAAACATTCAGTACTTC
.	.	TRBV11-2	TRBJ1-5	CAGSLRGAQPQHF	TGTGCCGGCAGCTTACGGGGGGCTCAGCCCCAGCATTTT
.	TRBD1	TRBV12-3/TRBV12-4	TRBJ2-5	CASTTPTGRKTQYF	TGTGCCAGCACCACCCCGACAGGGCGGAAGACCCAGTACTTC
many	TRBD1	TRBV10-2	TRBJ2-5	CASRTGQVSWETQYF	TGCGCCAGCAGGACGGGACAGGTATCATGGGAGACCCAGTACTTC
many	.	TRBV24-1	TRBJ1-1	CATSGFGGPAFF	TGTGCCACCAGTGGTTTTGGGGGGCCAGCTTTCTTT
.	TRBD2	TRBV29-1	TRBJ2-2	CSVESGRALGELFF	TGCAGCGTAGAGAGCGGGAGGGCCCTCGGGGAGCTGTTTTTT
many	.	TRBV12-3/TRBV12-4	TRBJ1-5	CASSLSHSNQPQHF	TGTGCCAGCAGTTTAAGCCATAGCAATCAGCCCCAGCATTTT
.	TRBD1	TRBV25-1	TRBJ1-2	CASSEGQGRGYGGYTF	TGTGCCAGCAGTGAAGGACAGGGAAGGGGCTACGGTGGCTACACCTTC
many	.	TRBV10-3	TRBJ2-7	CAISDQRKSYEQYF	TGTGCCATCAGTGACCAGCGGAAATCCTACGAGCAGTACTTC
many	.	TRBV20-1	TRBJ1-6	CSARAPYNSPLHF	TGCAGTGCTAGGGCACCCTATAATTCACCCCTCCACTTT
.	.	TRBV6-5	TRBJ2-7	CASSWAPGLSEQYF	TGTGCCAGCAGTTGGGCCCCTGGATTGAGCGAGCAGTACTTC
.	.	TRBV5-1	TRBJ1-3	CASSQVPREGTIYF	TGCGCCAGCAGCCAAGTCCCACGGGAAGGCACCATATATTTT
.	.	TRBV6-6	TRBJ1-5	CASGLQGGNQPQHF	TGTGCCAGCGGCCTACAGGGAGGCAATCAGCCCCAGCATTTT
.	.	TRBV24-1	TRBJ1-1	CASTPAGRMNTEAFF	TGTGCCAGCACCCCAGCTGGCAGGATGAACACTGAAGCTTTCTTT
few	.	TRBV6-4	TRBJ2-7	CASTSFSYEQYF	TGTGCCAGCACCTCGTTCTCCTACGAGCAGTACTTC
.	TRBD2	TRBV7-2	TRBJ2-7	CASSGGTSRSYEQYF	TGTGCCAGCAGCGGTGGGACTAGCCGCTCCTACGAGCAGTACTTC
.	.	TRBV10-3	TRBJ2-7	CAIGPANDEQYF	TGTGCCATCGGGCCGGCCAACGATGAGCAGTACTTC
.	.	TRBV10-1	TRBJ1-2	CATSEYSYYGYTF	TGCGCCACATCGGAGTATTCCTACTATGGCTACACCTTC